A selection of T cell receptor beta chains follows, all from one sample in a study of T cells in narcolepsy. Some clones are missing from TCRdb's copy, which holds only in-frame ones; the method was immunoSEQ multiplex PCR. The sample lists fewer than 15,000 clones; about 89% were seen once. The specimen was CD45RA- memory CD4+ T cells from PBMCs. These receptors were taken from a human donor with narcolepsy. Each CDR3 is given with its conserved first and last residue. A D gene is named only where the DNA matches it firmly. Size tells how often a clone was seen (once, few, many) or the class of an expanded clone, and some rows leave it out.

clone_size,d_call,j_call,v_call,cdr3_aa,cdr3_nt
.,TRBD2,TRBJ2-2,TRBV5-6,CASSLGTSGRGTGELFF,TGTGCCAGCAGCTTGGGGACTAGCGGGAGAGGGACCGGGGAGCTGTTTTTT
.,.,TRBJ1-1,TRBV5-8,CASSPRLRQIAEAFF,TGTGCCAGCAGCCCCAGACTCCGTCAGATAGCTGAAGCTTTCTTT
.,TRBD2,TRBJ2-3,TRBV7-2,CASSLVPSGRTFRDTQYF,TGTGCCAGCAGCTTAGTGCCTAGCGGGAGGACGTTCAGGGATACGCAGTATTTT
.,.,TRBJ2-6,TRBV27,CASSPGEVSGANVLTF,TGTGCCAGCAGCCCGGGGGAGGTTTCAGGGGCCAACGTCCTGACTTTC
.,TRBD1,TRBJ2-3,TRBV7-9,CASSFDRGRADTQYF,TGTGCCAGCAGCTTCGACAGGGGGCGTGCAGATACGCAGTATTTT
.,TRBD1,TRBJ1-2,TRBV11-2,CASSFGTGEIFDGYTF,TGTGCCAGCAGCTTCGGGACAGGGGAAATATTCGATGGCTACACCTTC
.,TRBD2,TRBJ2-1,TRBV19,CASSDGLAGLGDEQFF,TGTGCCAGTAGTGACGGACTAGCGGGACTAGGCGATGAGCAGTTCTTC
.,TRBD1,TRBJ2-3,TRBV6-5,CASSPRRQGHEYF,TGTGCCAGCAGCCCCCGCAGACAGGGCCACGAGTATTTT
.,.,TRBJ1-1,TRBV6-5,CASKSARGVTEAFF,TGTGCCAGCAAATCAGCCCGAGGAGTGACTGAAGCTTTCTTT
.,.,TRBJ1-2,TRBV5-1,CASSPGQNYGYTF,TGCGCCAGCAGCCCCGGACAGAACTATGGCTACACCTTC
.,TRBD2,TRBJ2-3,TRBV28,CASIHSGKSTDTQYF,TGTGCCAGCATCCATAGCGGGAAGAGCACAGATACGCAGTATTTT
.,TRBD1,TRBJ2-2,TRBV5-1,CASSGKGQLSNTGELFF,TGCGCCAGCAGCGGGAAGGGACAGCTCTCGAACACCGGGGAGCTGTTTTTT
.,TRBD1,TRBJ2-1,TRBV5-1,CASSPRTGGGEQFF,TGCGCCAGCAGCCCTAGGACAGGGGGGGGCGAGCAGTTCTTC
.,TRBD2,TRBJ2-1,TRBV11-2,CASSHGGGDEQFF,TGTGCCAGCAGCCATGGGGGGGGTGATGAGCAGTTCTTC
.,.,TRBJ1-1,TRBV4-1,CASSRGEGPVTEAFF,TGCGCCAGCAGCCGGGGAGAAGGCCCAGTGACTGAAGCTTTCTTT
once,.,TRBJ1-5,TRBV6-1,CASSELGAQPQHF,TGTGCCAGCAGTGAACTTGGGGCTCAGCCCCAGCATTTT
.,TRBD1,TRBJ1-4,TRBV11-2,CASSATTGGVGTNEKLFF,TGTGCCAGCAGCGCGACCACAGGGGGCGTTGGGACTAATGAAAAACTGTTTTTT
.,.,TRBJ2-7,TRBV12-2,CASRSRGAGGPPEQYF,TGTGCAAGTCGCTCCCGGGGGGCGGGAGGGCCTCCCGAGCAGTACTTC
.,TRBD1,TRBJ2-1,TRBV12-5,CASGADRVSYNEQFF,TGTGCTAGTGGCGCGGACAGGGTCTCCTACAATGAGCAGTTCTTC
.,.,TRBJ1-2,TRBV28,CASEPRGPYGYTF,TGTGCCAGCGAGCCCAGGGGACCCTATGGCTACACCTTC
few,.,TRBJ1-5,TRBV6-5,CASSPDRIQPQHF,TGTGCCAGCAGTCCGGACAGAATACAGCCCCAGCATTTT
.,.,TRBJ2-2,TRBV5-1,CASSLEGGRTGELFF,TGCGCCAGCAGCTTGGAGGGGGGGCGTACCGGGGAGCTGTTTTTT
.,TRBD1,TRBJ2-7,TRBV5-1,CASSLRQGRTGYEQYF,TGCGCCAGCAGCCTACGACAGGGCAGAACGGGTTACGAGCAGTACTTC
.,.,TRBJ2-5,TRBV5-1,CASSSDPGQPETQYF,TGCGCCAGCAGCTCCGACCCGGGACAACCAGAGACCCAGTACTTC
few,.,TRBJ2-1,TRBV2,CASSLRGIGEQFF,TGTGCCAGCAGCCTCAGGGGAATCGGAGAGCAGTTCTTC
.,.,TRBJ2-7,TRBV6-5,CASGPPYGEQYF,TGTGCCAGCGGTCCCCCCTATGGCGAGCAGTACTTC
once,TRBD2,TRBJ2-7,TRBV5-1,CASSLYGFGAGLAGGYEQYF,TGCGCCAGCAGCTTGTATGGATTCGGGGCGGGACTAGCGGGAGGGTACGAGCAGTACTTC
once,TRBD1,TRBJ2-3,TRBV2,CASGTQGARDTQYF,TGTGCCAGCGGTACTCAGGGGGCGAGGGATACGCAGTATTTT
.,.,TRBJ1-2,TRBV7-8,CASSLQVSNYGYTF,TGTGCCAGCAGCTTACAGGTCTCTAACTATGGCTACACCTTC
.,.,TRBJ1-3,TRBV7-8,CASSLANWGAGNTIYF,TGTGCCAGCAGCTTAGCAAACTGGGGAGCTGGAAACACCATATATTTT
.,TRBD1,TRBJ2-7,TRBV14,CASSQPGQGDEQYF,TGTGCCAGCAGCCAACCGGGACAGGGGGACGAGCAGTACTTC
.,TRBD2,TRBJ2-7,TRBV6-5,CASSFSGTSVYEQYF,TGTGCCAGCAGTTTCTCCGGGACTAGCGTCTACGAGCAGTACTTC
.,TRBD1,TRBJ2-5,TRBV5-6,CASSLVRQGARETQYF,TGTGCCAGCAGCTTGGTTCGCCAGGGGGCGCGAGAGACCCAGTACTTC
.,TRBD2,TRBJ2-7,TRBV18,CASSPGAGSGLAGGPEQYF,TGTGCCAGCTCACCGGGAGCCGGGTCCGGGCTGGCGGGAGGCCCCGAGCAGTACTTC
.,.,TRBJ2-3,TRBV7-3,CASSFGDTQYF,TGTGCCAGCAGCTTTGGCGATACGCAGTATTTT
.,TRBD2,TRBJ2-1,TRBV14,CASSQDWATASGRGNEQFF,TGTGCCAGCAGCCAAGATTGGGCTACAGCTAGCGGGAGAGGGAATGAGCAGTTCTTC
.,.,TRBJ2-2,TRBV9,CASSGGLYGELFF,TGTGCCAGCAGCGGAGGACTGTACGGGGAGCTGTTTTTT
.,TRBD1,TRBJ1-3,TRBV7-9,CASSLGGQGRPGNTIYF,TGTGCCAGCAGCTTAGGGGGACAGGGACGTCCTGGAAACACCATATATTTT
.,.,TRBJ1-2,TRBV4-2,CASSQVAGRDYGYTF,TGTGCCAGCAGCCAAGTTGCAGGGAGGGACTATGGCTACACCTTC
.,.,TRBJ2-1,TRBV19,CASGDRSDPDEQFF,TGTGCCAGTGGTGACAGGTCGGACCCCGATGAGCAGTTCTTC
.,.,TRBJ1-3,TRBV11-1,CASSLTSGNTIYF,TGTGCCAGCAGCTTAACTTCTGGAAACACCATATATTTT
once,.,TRBJ2-7,TRBV2,CASSERQGPYEQYF,TGTGCCAGCAGTGAGCGGCAGGGTCCCTACGAGCAGTACTTC
.,.,TRBJ2-3,TRBV13,CASSLNFRSFTDTQYF,TGTGCCAGCAGCTTAAACTTCAGGTCCTTCACAGATACGCAGTATTTT
.,TRBD2,TRBJ2-1,TRBV25-1,CASSELAGDTGNEQFF,TGTGCCAGCAGTGAATTAGCGGGAGATACAGGAAATGAGCAGTTCTTC
.,.,TRBJ2-7,TRBV28,CAREANYEQYF,TGTGCCAGGGAGGCTAACTACGAGCAGTACTTC
.,.,TRBJ1-2,TRBV2,CASSEALQGIGGYTF,TGTGCCAGCAGTGAAGCTTTACAGGGAATTGGTGGCTACACCTTC
.,TRBD2,TRBJ2-3,TRBV7-8,CASSFWAGGRDTQYF,TGTGCCAGCAGCTTCTGGGCGGGAGGCAGAGATACGCAGTATTTT
.,TRBD1,TRBJ2-2,TRBV6-4,CASKNKRDRGHTNTGELFF,TGTGCCAGCAAAAACAAACGGGACAGGGGGCATACGAACACCGGGGAGCTGTTTTTT
.,TRBD2,TRBJ2-5,TRBV19,CASSIPSGRVETQYF,TGTGCCAGCAGTATACCCAGCGGGAGGGTGGAGACCCAGTACTTC
.,.,TRBJ1-1,TRBV29-1,CSVEEARGTEAFF,TGCAGCGTTGAGGAGGCTCGGGGGACTGAAGCTTTCTTT